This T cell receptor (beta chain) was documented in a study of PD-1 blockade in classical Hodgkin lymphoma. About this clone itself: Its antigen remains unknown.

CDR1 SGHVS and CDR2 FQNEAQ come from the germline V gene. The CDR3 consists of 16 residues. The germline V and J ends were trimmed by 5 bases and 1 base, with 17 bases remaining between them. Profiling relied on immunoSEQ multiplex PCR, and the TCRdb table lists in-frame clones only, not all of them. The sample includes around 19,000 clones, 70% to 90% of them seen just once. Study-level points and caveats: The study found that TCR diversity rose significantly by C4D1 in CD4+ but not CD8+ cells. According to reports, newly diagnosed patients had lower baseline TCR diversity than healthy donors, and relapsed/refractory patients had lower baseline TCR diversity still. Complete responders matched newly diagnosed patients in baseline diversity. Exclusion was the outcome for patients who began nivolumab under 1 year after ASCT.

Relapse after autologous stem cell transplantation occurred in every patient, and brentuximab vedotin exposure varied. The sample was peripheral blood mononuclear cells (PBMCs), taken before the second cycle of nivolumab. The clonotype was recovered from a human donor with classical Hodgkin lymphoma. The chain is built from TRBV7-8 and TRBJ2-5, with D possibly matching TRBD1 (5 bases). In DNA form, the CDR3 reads TGTGCCAGCAGCCTTGGACAACTTAACAGCCAAGAGACCCAGTACTTC. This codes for CASSLGQLNSQETQYF.